A single sample is the source of the 14 T cell receptor beta chains below, sequenced in a study of cytomegalovirus exposure and HLA in healthy donors (dated 2017 in TCRdb). The library was made by the immunoSEQ multiplex PCR assay. TCRdb re-hosts the immuneACCESS table, in-frame sequences only. Its copies lack some clones; in the studies checked, an unresolved V gene accounts for under half of them, and the cause for the rest is not known. This sample lists 170,000 or so clones; 85% were detected once. The ten largest clones take up roughly 15% of the sample. Sequenced material: PBMCs. The source of these receptors is a man between 18 and 29 years old in good health and CMV-seropositive.

J is TRBJ2-1 and V is TRBV4-2; tentative D call: TRBD2 (7 bases). The length of the CDR3 is 14 residues. Germline CDR1 reads LGHNA; CDR2 reads YNFKEQ. V was pared by 3 bases and J by 9 bases, with 15 bases between. The CDR3 is CASSQRGGGSEQFF. The DNA of the CDR3 is TGTGCCAGCAGCCAGAGAGGGGGGGGTAGTGAGCAGTTCTTC.

The V and J genes are TRBV5-4 and TRBJ2-3, with 8 bases identical to TRBD2. CDR3 length: 14 residues. Trimming at V came to 4 bases and at J to 4 bases, leaving 5 bases not matched to a gene. In germline, CDR1 is SGHNT, CDR2 YYREEE (reference sequence). CDR3 loop: CASSVAGRSDTQYF. In DNA form, the CDR3 reads TGTGCCAGCAGCGTAGCGGGGAGGTCAGATACGCAGTATTTT.

V usage is TRBV21-1 and J usage is TRBJ1-5; the listed D gene, TRBD1, was not tested against the DNA. TRBV21-1 represents a pseudogene. The CDR3 consists of 16 residues. CDR3 in amino acids: CASSKAWDRGRQPQHF. The CDR3 nucleotides read TGTGCCAGCAGCAAAGCGTGGGACAGGGGGCGTCAGCCCCAGCATTTT.

The genes are TRBV9 and TRBJ2-1; D unresolved. This CDR3 spans 17 amino acids. Germline V gene sequence: CDR1 SGDLS, CDR2 YYNGEE. V was trimmed by 3 bases and J by 6 bases, leaving 22 bases between them. The CDR3 DNA follows: TGTGCCAGCAGCGGGCGACTGTCCCCGGCCCCTCTCAATGAGCAGTTCTTC. It is translated as CASSGRLSPAPLNEQFF.

The chain couples TRBV5-1 to TRBJ2-1; no firm D call. Germline V gives CDR1 SGHRS, CDR2 YFSETQ. The CDR3 is 15 amino acids. Deletions cut 6 bases from V and 0 bases from J, with 13 bases between. This CDR3 is CASNWALNSYNEQFF. In DNA, the CDR3 is TGCGCCAGCAACTGGGCCCTTAACTCCTACAATGAGCAGTTCTTC.

The chain is built from TRBV5-6 and TRBJ2-1; the D gene is possibly TRBD2 (5 bases). The V end was cut by 0 bases, the J end by 2 bases, with 9 bases between. CDR1 and CDR2 (germline): SGHDT, YYEEEE. The CDR3 loop spans 15 amino acids. As DNA, the CDR3 is TGTGCCAGCAGCTTGGTAGGGCGGGCCTACAATGAGCAGTTCTTC. Encoded protein: CASSLVGRAYNEQFF.

The rearrangement joins TRBV5-4 to TRBJ2-7, with a possible D match to TRBD2 (5 bases). Germline loops: CDR1 SGHNT, CDR2 YYREEE (reference sequence). The CDR3 loop spans 14 amino acids. V shed 2 bases and J shed 6 bases, with 15 bases lying between them. CDR3 protein: CASSFRGFEGEQYF. CDR3 DNA sequence: TGTGCCAGCAGCTTTAGAGGGTTTGAAGGCGAGCAGTACTTC.

V and J are TRBV6-5 and TRBJ2-2; the match to TRBD1 covers 7 bases. The CDR3 totals 14 residues. Germline V gene data show CDR1 as MNHEY and CDR2 as SVGAGI. V lost 5 bases and J lost 7; bases outside the gene matches: 7. The CDR3 here is CASSAEGAGGELFF. CDR3 bases: TGTGCCAGCAGTGCCGAGGGGGCAGGCGGGGAGCTGTTTTTT.

The CDR3 DNA sequence: TGTGCCAGCAGCTCAAGGGACAGGGTCGGATCACCCCTCCACTTT. As protein: CASSSRDRVGSPLHF. The rearrangement uses TRBV11-3 and TRBJ1-6, with 9 bases identical to TRBD1. This CDR3 is 15 amino acids long. The V and J ends lost 4 bases and 10 bases, in that order; junction bases with no gene match: 8. Germline CDR1 is SGHNT and CDR2 is YENEEA.

The chain employs TRBV4-2 and TRBJ2-1; TRBD2 matches 7 bases. The V and J ends lost 0 bases and 3 bases, in that order; junction bases with no gene match: 8. Germline CDR1 and CDR2: LGHNA and YNFKEQ. The CDR3 extends over 17 amino acids. CDR3 nucleotides: TGTGCCAGCAGCCAAGATCAAGCAGCGGGGTACTACAATGAGCAGTTCTTC. Residues: CASSQDQAAGYYNEQFF.

This chain uses TRBV28 with TRBJ2-5, with a tentative D call TRBD2 (5 bases). This CDR3 contains 13 residues. Germline V gives CDR1 MDHEN, CDR2 SYDVKM. Trimming took off 5 bases at V and 2 bases at J, with 9 bases between the two ends. The CDR3 reads CASSRLRQETQYF. Here the CDR3 DNA reads TGTGCCAGCAGTCGACTACGGCAAGAGACCCAGTACTTC.

J is TRBJ2-5 and V is TRBV23-1; TRBD2 matches 10 bases. TRBV23-1 is reported as an ORF; its role is uncertain. Trimming cost V 7 bases and J 5 bases; bases outside gene matches: 19. CDR3 length equals 18 residues. CDR3 nucleotides: TGCGCCAGCATCCCCCGGTGGATTCTAGCGGGGGTGGAGGAGACCCAGTACTTC. Residues: CASIPRWILAGVEETQYF.

For the CDR3, the DNA is TGCGCCAGCAGCCAAGCTCTCGGACAGGGGCTAGCTAACTATGGCTACACCTTC. This sequence encodes CASSQALGQGLANYGYTF. The genes are TRBV4-1 and TRBJ1-2; 9 bases line up with TRBD1. Germline assignment: CDR1 MGHRA and CDR2 YSYEKL. The V gene end was trimmed by 1 base and the J gene end by 0 bases; junction bases not matched to a gene: 9. The CDR3 consists of 18 residues.

The table lists this clone with a few counts. The V gene is TRBV4-2, the J gene TRBJ2-1; 7 positions match TRBD2. There are 16 residues in the CDR3. Per the germline V gene, CDR1 is LGHNA and CDR2 is YNFKEQ. The junction had 7 bases not matched to a gene; V was cut back by 0 bases and J by 5 bases. As DNA, the CDR3 is TGTGCCAGCAGCCAAGATGGGCTAGCGGTAAACAATGAGCAGTTCTTC. Its protein product is CASSQDGLAVNNEQFF.